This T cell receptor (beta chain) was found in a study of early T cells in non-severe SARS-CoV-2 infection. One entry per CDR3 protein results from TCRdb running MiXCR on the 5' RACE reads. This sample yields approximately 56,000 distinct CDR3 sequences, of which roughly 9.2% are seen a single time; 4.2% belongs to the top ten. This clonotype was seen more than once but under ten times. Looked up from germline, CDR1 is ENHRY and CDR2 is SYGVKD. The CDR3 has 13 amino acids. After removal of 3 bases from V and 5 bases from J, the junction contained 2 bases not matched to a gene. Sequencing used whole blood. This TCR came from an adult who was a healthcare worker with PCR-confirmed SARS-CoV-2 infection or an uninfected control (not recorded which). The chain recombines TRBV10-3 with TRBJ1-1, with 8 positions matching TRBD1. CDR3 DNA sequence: TGTGCCATCAGTGACACAGGGGGAACTGAAGCTTTCTTT. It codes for CAISDTGGTEAFF.